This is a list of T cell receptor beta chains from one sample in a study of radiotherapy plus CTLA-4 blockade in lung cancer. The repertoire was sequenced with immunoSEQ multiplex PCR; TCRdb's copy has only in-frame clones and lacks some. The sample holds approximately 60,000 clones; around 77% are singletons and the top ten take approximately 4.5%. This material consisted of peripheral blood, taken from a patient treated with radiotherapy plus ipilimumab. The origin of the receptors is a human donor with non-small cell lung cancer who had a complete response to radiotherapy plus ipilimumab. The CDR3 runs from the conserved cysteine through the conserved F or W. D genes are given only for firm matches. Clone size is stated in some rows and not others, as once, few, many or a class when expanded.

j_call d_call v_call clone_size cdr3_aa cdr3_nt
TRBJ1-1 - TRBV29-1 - CSVEKDTEAFF TGCAGCGTTGAAAAGGACACTGAAGCTTTCTTT
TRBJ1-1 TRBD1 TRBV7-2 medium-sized CASSLDRDSYENTEAFF TGTGCCAGCAGCTTAGATCGGGACAGCTATGAGAACACTGAAGCTTTCTTT
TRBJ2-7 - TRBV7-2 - CASSLGGRSIDEQYF TGTGCCAGCAGCTTAGGGGGCAGGAGTATCGACGAGCAGTACTTC
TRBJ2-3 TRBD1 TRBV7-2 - CASSLNPRRGQRSTDTQYF TGTGCCAGCAGCTTAAACCCCCGCCGGGGACAGCGGAGCACAGATACGCAGTATTTT
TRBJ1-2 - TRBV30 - CAWRRGGYTF TGTGCCTGGAGGAGGGGAGGCTACACCTTC
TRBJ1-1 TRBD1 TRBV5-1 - CANPLTHSPGGAWTEAFF TGCGCCAACCCGTTGACCCACAGTCCAGGGGGCGCGTGGACTGAAGCTTTCTTT
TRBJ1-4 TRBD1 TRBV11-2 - CASSLPRGPANEKLFF TGTGCCAGCAGCTTACCCAGGGGGCCGGCTAATGAAAAACTGTTTTTT
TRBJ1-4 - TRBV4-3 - CASSQTGTFGEKLFF TGCGCCAGCAGCCAAACAGGGACTTTCGGAGAAAAACTGTTTTTT
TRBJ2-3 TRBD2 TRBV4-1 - CASSQEGSGGYTDTQYF TGCGCCAGCAGCCAAGAAGGTAGCGGGGGATACACAGATACGCAGTATTTT
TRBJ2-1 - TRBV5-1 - CASSLGAGTDEQFF TGCGCCAGCAGCTTGGGGGCAGGGACCGATGAGCAGTTCTTC
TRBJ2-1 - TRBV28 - CASSAYNEQFF TGTGCCAGCAGTGCATACAATGAGCAGTTCTTC
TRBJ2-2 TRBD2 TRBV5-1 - CASSLAASGSFNGELFF TGCGCCAGCAGCTTGGCCGCTAGCGGGAGTTTCAACGGGGAGCTGTTTTTT
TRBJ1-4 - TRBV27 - CASSSAYATNEKLFF TGTGCCAGCAGCAGCGCCTACGCAACTAATGAAAAACTGTTTTTT
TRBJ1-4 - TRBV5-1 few CASSLASATNEKLFF TGCGCCAGCAGCTTGGCGAGCGCAACTAATGAAAAACTGTTTTTT
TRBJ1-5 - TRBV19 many CASSIGGGGQPQHF TGTGCCAGTAGTATAGGCGGGGGGGGTCAGCCCCAGCATTTT
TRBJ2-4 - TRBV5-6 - CASSLMDHTKNIQYF TGTGCCAGCAGTCTGATGGACCACACCAAAAACATTCAGTACTTC
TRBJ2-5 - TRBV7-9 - CASSLGAGIGQETQYF TGTGCCAGCAGCTTAGGGGCGGGGATAGGACAAGAGACCCAGTACTTC
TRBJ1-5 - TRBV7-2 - CASSSQALSNQPQHF TGTGCCAGCAGCTCACAGGCCCTTAGCAATCAGCCCCAGCATTTT
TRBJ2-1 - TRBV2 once CASSASRDLPMVEQFF TGTGCCAGCAGTGCCTCCCGGGACTTACCCATGGTTGAGCAGTTCTTC
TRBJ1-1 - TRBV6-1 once CASSEAGQGTNTEAFF TGTGCCAGCAGTGAAGCTGGGCAGGGAACGAACACTGAAGCTTTCTTT
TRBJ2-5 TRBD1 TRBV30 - CAWDTGTGGSQETQYF TGTGCCTGGGATACAGGGACAGGGGGCTCCCAAGAGACCCAGTACTTC
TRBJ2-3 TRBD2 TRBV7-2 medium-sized CASSPRGSGRVGTDTQYF TGTGCCAGCAGCCCGAGGGGCAGCGGGAGAGTGGGCACAGATACGCAGTATTTT
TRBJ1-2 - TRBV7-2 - CASSLRAGSSYGYTF TGTGCCAGCAGCTTAAGGGCCGGGAGTTCCTATGGCTACACCTTC
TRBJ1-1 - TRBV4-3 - CASSRAKNTEAFF TGCGCCAGCAGCCGCGCCAAGAACACTGAAGCTTTCTTT
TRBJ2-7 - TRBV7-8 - CASSPDSNSYEQYF TGTGCCAGCAGCCCAGACTCGAACTCCTACGAGCAGTACTTC
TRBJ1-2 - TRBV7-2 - CASSLRGNYGYTF TGTGCCAGCAGCTTAAGGGGGAACTATGGCTACACCTTC
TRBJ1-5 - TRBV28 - CASSDYRLEGGQPQHF TGTGCCAGCAGTGATTACAGGTTAGAGGGAGGTCAGCCCCAGCATTTT
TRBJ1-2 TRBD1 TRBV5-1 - CASSSRGQGNYGYTF TGCGCCAGCAGCTCCAGGGGACAGGGTAACTATGGCTACACCTTC
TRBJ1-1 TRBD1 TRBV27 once CASSPGGITEAFF TGTGCCAGCAGCCCAGGGGGCATCACTGAAGCTTTCTTT
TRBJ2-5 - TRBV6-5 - CASSYDLQETQYF TGTGCCAGCAGTTATGACCTCCAAGAGACCCAGTACTTC
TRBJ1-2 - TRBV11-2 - CASSLRAVRASYGYTF TGTGCCAGCAGCTTAAGGGCGGTCAGGGCTAGTTATGGCTACACCTTC
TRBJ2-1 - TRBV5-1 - CASSPRLVTSYNEQFF TGCGCCAGCAGCCCGAGACTAGTCACCTCCTACAATGAGCAGTTCTTC
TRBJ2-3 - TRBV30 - CAWNSYGGSTDTQYF TGTGCCTGGAATAGTTATGGTGGTAGCACAGATACGCAGTATTTT
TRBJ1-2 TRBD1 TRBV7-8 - CASSLDRGTGVKGYTF TGTGCCAGCAGCTTAGACCGAGGGACAGGCGTAAAAGGCTACACCTTC
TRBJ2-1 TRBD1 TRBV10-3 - CAISPGSGQGPNEQFF TGTGCCATCAGTCCTGGGTCGGGACAGGGGCCCAATGAGCAGTTCTTC
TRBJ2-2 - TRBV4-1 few CASSQGPLPGELFF TGCGCCAGCAGCCAAGGACCTTTACCCGGGGAGCTGTTTTTT
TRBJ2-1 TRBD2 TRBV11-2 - CASSLEARREPANEQFF TGTGCCAGCAGCTTAGAGGCGCGGCGGGAGCCCGCCAATGAGCAGTTCTTC
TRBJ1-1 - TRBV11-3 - CASTTRQNTEAFF TGTGCCAGCACCACCCGACAGAATACTGAAGCTTTCTTT
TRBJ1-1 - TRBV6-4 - CASSDHQNPGNLNTEAFF TGTGCCAGCAGTGACCATCAAAACCCAGGGAACCTGAACACTGAAGCTTTCTTT